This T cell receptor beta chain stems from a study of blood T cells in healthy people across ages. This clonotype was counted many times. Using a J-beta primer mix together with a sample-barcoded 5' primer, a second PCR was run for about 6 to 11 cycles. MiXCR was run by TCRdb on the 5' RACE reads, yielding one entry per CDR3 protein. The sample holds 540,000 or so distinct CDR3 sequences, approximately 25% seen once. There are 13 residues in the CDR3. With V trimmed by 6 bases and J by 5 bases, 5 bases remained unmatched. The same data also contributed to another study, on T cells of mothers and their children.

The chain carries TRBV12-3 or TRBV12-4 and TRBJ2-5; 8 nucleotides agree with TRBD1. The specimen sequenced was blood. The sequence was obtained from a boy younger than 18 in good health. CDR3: CASSPGGNETQYF. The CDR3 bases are TGTGCCAGCAGCCCAGGGGGCAACGAGACCCAGTACTTC.